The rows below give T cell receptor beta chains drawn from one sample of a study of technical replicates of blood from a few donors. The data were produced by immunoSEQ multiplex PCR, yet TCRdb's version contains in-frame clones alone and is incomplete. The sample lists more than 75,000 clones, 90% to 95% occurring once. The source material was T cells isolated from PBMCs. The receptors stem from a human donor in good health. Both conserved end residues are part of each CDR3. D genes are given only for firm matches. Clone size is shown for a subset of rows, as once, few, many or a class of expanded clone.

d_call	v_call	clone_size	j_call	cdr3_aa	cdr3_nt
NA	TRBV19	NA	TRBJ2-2	CASSNRVNTGELFF	TGTGCCAGTAGTAACAGGGTTAACACCGGGGAGCTGTTTTTT
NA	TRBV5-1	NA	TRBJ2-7	CASSSSAVTTTTYEQYF	TGCGCCAGCAGCTCCTCCGCTGTTACTACAACAACCTACGAGCAGTACTTC
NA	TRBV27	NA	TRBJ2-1	CASGRGRLAGAYNEQFF	TGTGCCAGCGGTCGGGGGCGCTTAGCGGGCGCATACAATGAGCAGTTCTTC
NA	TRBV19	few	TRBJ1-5	CASSVTVQPQHF	TGTGCCAGTAGTGTGACAGTTCAGCCCCAGCATTTT
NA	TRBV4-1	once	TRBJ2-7	CASSQETAEYEQYF	TGCGCCAGCAGCCAAGAAACAGCGGAGTACGAGCAGTACTTC
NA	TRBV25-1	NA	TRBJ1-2	CASSSGQGYGYTF	TGTGCCAGCAGTTCAGGCCAGGGGTATGGCTACACCTTC
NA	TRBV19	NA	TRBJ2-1	CASGYGNEQFF	TGTGCCAGTGGTTACGGGAATGAGCAGTTCTTC
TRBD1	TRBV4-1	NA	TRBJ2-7	CASSQGQGSYEQYF	TGCGCCAGCAGCCAAGGACAGGGCTCCTACGAGCAGTACTTC
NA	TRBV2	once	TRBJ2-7	CASEVEYPSYEQYF	TGTGCCAGCGAAGTGGAGTACCCTTCCTACGAGCAGTACTTC
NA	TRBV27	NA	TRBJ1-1	CASSGLDSTEAFF	TGTGCCAGCAGTGGCCTGGACAGCACTGAAGCTTTCTTT
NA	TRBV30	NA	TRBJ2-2	CAWTVASVTGELFF	TGTGCCTGGACCGTGGCTAGCGTCACCGGGGAGCTGTTTTTT
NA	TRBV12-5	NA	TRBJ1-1	CASGLVLVNTEAFF	TGTGCTAGTGGTTTGGTACTGGTGAACACTGAAGCTTTCTTT
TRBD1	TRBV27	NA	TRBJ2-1	CAIATSGQSYNEQFF	TGTGCCATCGCAACGTCGGGACAGTCCTACAATGAGCAGTTCTTC
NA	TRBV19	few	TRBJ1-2	CAIYDGGNGYTF	TGTGCCATTTACGACGGAGGCAATGGCTACACCTTC
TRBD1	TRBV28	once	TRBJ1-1	CASTGQVNTEAFF	TGTGCCAGCACAGGACAGGTGAACACTGAAGCTTTCTTT
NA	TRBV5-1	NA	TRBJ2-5	CASSLVSLRFQETQYF	TGCGCCAGCAGCTTGGTATCGCTTCGGTTCCAAGAGACCCAGTACTTC
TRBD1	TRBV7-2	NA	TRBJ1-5	CASSLVVRDSHNQPQHF	TGTGCCAGCAGCTTAGTCGTCAGGGACAGCCATAATCAGCCCCAGCATTTT
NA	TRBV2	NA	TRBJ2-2	CASSGDTSTTGELFF	TGTGCCAGCAGCGGGGACACCTCAACCACCGGGGAGCTGTTTTTT
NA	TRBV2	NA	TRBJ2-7	CASGRSSYEQYF	TGTGCCAGCGGGCGTAGCTCCTACGAGCAGTACTTC
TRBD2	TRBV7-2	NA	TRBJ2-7	CASSSPKRGLKEQYF	TGTGCCAGCAGCTCCCCTAAGCGGGGTTTGAAAGAGCAGTACTTC
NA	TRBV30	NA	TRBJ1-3	CAGTTVGSGNTIYF	TGTGCCGGAACGACAGTAGGCTCTGGAAACACCATATATTTT
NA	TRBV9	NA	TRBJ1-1	CASSEGGGTEAFF	TGTGCCAGCAGCGAGGGGGGGGGCACTGAAGCTTTCTTT
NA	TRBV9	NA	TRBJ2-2	CASSAGNTGELFF	TGTGCCAGCAGCGCCGGTAACACCGGGGAGCTGTTTTTT
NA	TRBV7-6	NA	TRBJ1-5	CASSLSPGHQPQHF	TGTGCCAGCAGCTTATCCCCAGGGCATCAGCCCCAGCATTTT
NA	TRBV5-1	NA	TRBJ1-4	CASSLWGIRETTNEKLFF	TGCGCCAGCAGCTTGTGGGGAATAAGGGAGACAACTAATGAAAAACTGTTTTTT
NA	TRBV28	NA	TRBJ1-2	CASNRIEIAIGGSGYTF	TGTGCCAGCAATCGAATCGAAATCGCGATTGGGGGCAGTGGCTACACCTTC
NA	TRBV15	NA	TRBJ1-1	CATSRLQVSNTEAFF	TGTGCCACCAGCAGATTACAGGTTTCGAACACTGAAGCTTTCTTT
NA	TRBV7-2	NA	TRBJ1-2	CASSLVAGDYGYTF	TGTGCCAGCAGCTTAGTCGCAGGGGACTATGGCTACACCTTC
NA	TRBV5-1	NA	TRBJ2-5	CASSSTKGGETQYF	TGCGCCAGCAGCTCGACTAAGGGGGGGGAGACCCAGTACTTC
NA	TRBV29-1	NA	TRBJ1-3	CSVQSGNTIYF	TGCAGCGTGCAGTCTGGAAACACCATATATTTT
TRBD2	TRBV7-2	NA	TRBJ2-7	CASSLVGTSGGYEQYF	TGTGCCAGCAGCTTAGTAGGGACTAGCGGGGGCTACGAGCAGTACTTC
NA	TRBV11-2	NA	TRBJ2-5	CASSLFRETQYF	TGTGCCAGCAGCTTATTTCGGGAGACCCAGTACTTC
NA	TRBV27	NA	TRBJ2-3	CASSRLRSTDTQYF	TGTGCCAGCAGCCGACTGCGGAGCACAGATACGCAGTATTTT
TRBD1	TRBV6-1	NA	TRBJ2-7	CASGDRVISYEQYF	TGTGCCAGCGGAGACAGGGTTATATCCTACGAGCAGTACTTC
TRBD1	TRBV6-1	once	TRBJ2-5	CASSGTGALETQYF	TGTGCCAGCAGCGGGACAGGGGCATTGGAGACCCAGTACTTC
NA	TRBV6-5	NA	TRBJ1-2	CASRGDSNGYTF	TGTGCCAGCAGGGGAGACTCGAATGGCTACACCTTC
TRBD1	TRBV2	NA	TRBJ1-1	CASSEEGAPTEAFF	TGTGCCAGCAGTGAAGAGGGGGCGCCCACTGAAGCTTTCTTT
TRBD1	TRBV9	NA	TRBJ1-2	CASKTGGVHGYTF	TGTGCCAGCAAAACAGGGGGCGTCCATGGCTACACCTTC
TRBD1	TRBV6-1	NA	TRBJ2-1	CASSERMPGTGESNEQFF	TGTGCCAGCAGTGAGCGAATGCCCGGGACAGGGGAATCGAATGAGCAGTTCTTC
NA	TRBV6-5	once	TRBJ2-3	CASRSQWDTQYF	TGTGCCAGCAGATCCCAGTGGGATACGCAGTATTTT
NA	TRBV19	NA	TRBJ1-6	CASSISGRLIDNSPLHF	TGTGCCAGTAGTATATCCGGAAGACTAATAGATAATTCACCCCTCCACTTT
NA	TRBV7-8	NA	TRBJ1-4	CASSFGGQGKLFF	TGTGCCAGCAGCTTTGGGGGCCAGGGGAAACTGTTTTTT
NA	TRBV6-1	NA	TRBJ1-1	CASSEVRDTEAFF	TGTGCCAGCAGTGAAGTTCGGGACACTGAAGCTTTCTTT
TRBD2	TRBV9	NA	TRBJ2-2	CASSRRSAGGSKNTGELFF	TGTGCCAGCAGCCGCCGGTCAGCGGGGGGTTCAAAGAACACCGGGGAGCTGTTTTTT
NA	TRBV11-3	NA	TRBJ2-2	CASSLGAELGQGGTGELFF	TGTGCCAGCAGCTTAGGGGCCGAGCTAGGCCAGGGAGGCACCGGGGAGCTGTTTTTT
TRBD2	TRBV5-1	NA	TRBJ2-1	CASSLPAGGGEQFF	TGCGCCAGCAGCTTACCAGCGGGGGGAGGTGAGCAGTTCTTC
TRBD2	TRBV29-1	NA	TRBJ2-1	CSVRRTSNYNEQFF	TGCAGCGTCCGAAGGACTAGCAACTACAATGAGCAGTTCTTC
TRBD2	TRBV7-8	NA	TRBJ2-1	CASSQRDVVYNEQFF	TGTGCCAGCAGCCAGCGGGACGTGGTATACAATGAGCAGTTCTTC
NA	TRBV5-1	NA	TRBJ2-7	CASSFQGYEQYF	TGCGCCAGCAGCTTCCAGGGATACGAGCAGTACTTC
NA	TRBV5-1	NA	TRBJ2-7	CASSFRDTYEQYF	TGCGCCAGCAGCTTCCGCGACACCTACGAGCAGTACTTC
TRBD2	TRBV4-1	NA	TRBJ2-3	CASSGPSGGGRTDTQYF	TGCGCCAGCAGTGGTCCTAGCGGGGGGGGTCGCACAGATACGCAGTATTTT
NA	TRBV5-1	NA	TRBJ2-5	CASSLEHPKETQYF	TGCGCCAGCAGCTTGGAGCATCCAAAAGAGACCCAGTACTTC
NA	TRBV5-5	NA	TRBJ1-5	CASSLRGIDNQPQHF	TGTGCCAGCAGCTTGCGGGGTATTGACAATCAGCCCCAGCATTTT
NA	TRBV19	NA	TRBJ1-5	CASSLTGLQGQPQHF	TGTGCCAGTAGTCTTACGGGCCTTCAGGGACAGCCCCAGCATTTT
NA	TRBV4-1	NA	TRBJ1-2	CASSQDYSINYGYTF	TGCGCCAGCAGCCAAGATTATTCTATTAACTATGGCTACACCTTC
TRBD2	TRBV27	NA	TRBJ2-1	CASSPFAGVYNEQFF	TGTGCCAGCAGTCCCTTTGCGGGGGTATACAATGAGCAGTTCTTC
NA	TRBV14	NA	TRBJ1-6	CASSQTTPWPLHF	TGTGCCAGCAGCCAGACAACACCCTGGCCCCTCCACTTT